The 7 T cell receptor beta chains listed next were all sequenced from one sample in a study of low-dose radiotherapy and immunotherapy resistance in tumors. The time point is: before trial treatment. cDNA synthesis used a TRAV/TRBV-specific primer set for both chains. The authors amplified TCRs for around 20 PCR cycles with a constant-region primer and a V-primer adapter. TCRdb reanalysed the reads using MiXCR and keeps one entry per CDR3 protein. Among 65,000 to 100,000 distinct CDR3 sequences listed, roughly 19% were seen once. Specimen: PBMCs, collected before treatment. Receptor source: a male donor with prostate cancer.

This clonotype appeared many times. The chain has TRBV2 and TRBJ2-7; 7 bases match TRBD1. Germline assignment: CDR1 SNHLY and CDR2 FYNNEI. Trimming at V came to 8 bases and at J to 0 bases, leaving 7 bases not matched to a gene. This CDR3 has 14 amino acids. The CDR3 spells CASCRDSGSYEQYF. CDR3 nucleotide sequence: TGTGCCAGCTGCCGGGACAGCGGCTCCTACGAGCAGTACTTC.

The rearrangement joins TRBV11-2 to TRBJ2-7; D perhaps matches TRBD1 (6 bases). The ends were cut back, 1 base at V and 7 bases at J, with 14 bases in the middle. CDR3 length: 14 amino acids. Germline loops: CDR1 SGHAT, CDR2 FQNNGV. The CDR3 nucleotides are TGTGCCAGCAGCTTAGGGACAGCCTACAATGAGCAGTACTTC. Its translation is CASSLGTAYNEQYF.

Concerning this clonotype itself: It may be a read error: a sequence one base away is much more abundant. The CDR3 DNA reads TGTGCCAGAAGTAGAACGACTGAAGCTTTCTTT. Translating it yields CARSRTTEAFF. The chain is built from TRBV19 and TRBJ1-1; unclear D gene. The germline V gene encodes CDR1 LNHDA and CDR2 SQIVND (reference sequence). This CDR3 region has 11 residues.

In this sample, this clonotype turned up many times. J is TRBJ2-2 and V is TRBV5-4; the D gene is possibly TRBD1 (5 bases). The ends were cut back, 9 bases at V and 3 bases at J, with 15 bases in the middle. The CDR3 is 14 residues long. Per the germline V gene, CDR1 is SGHNT and CDR2 is YYREEE (reference sequence). CDR3 loop: CATSTGPDTGELFF. The CDR3 DNA follows: TGTGCCACCAGTACAGGCCCCGACACCGGGGAGCTGTTTTTT. Variable domain in full (rest from reference TRBV5-4 and TRBJ2-2): ETGVTQSPTHLIKTRGQQVTLRCSSQSGHNTVSWYQQALGQGPQFIFQYYREEENGRGNFPPRFSGLQFPNYSSELNVNALELDDSALYLCATSTGPDTGELFFGEGSRLTVL.

In its sample, this clonotype was seen many times. This sequence joins TRBV6-8 and TRBJ2-3; no definite D call. V gave up 5 bases and J gave up 0 bases, with 9 bases separating them. CDR3 length equals 14 residues. CDR1 and CDR2 (germline): MNHGY, SAAAGT. The CDR3 nucleotides are TGTGCCAGCAGTCAGAACCCTAGCACAGATACGCAGTATTTT. Translated: CASSQNPSTDTQYF.

For the CDR3, the DNA is TGCAGTGCTACCGCAGATGCGAGGGGCTACGAGCAGTACTTC. Protein sequence: CSATADARGYEQYF. The chain uses TRBV20-1 and TRBJ2-7, with D perhaps assigned TRBD1 or TRBD2 (5 bases each). Germline V CDR1 and CDR2: DFQATT, SNEGSKA (reference sequence). The CDR3 extends over 14 amino acids. Deletions cut 4 bases from V and 3 bases from J, with 16 bases between.

In regard to this clonotype: The DNA is left out, because the CDR3 cannot be placed on it with certainty; the CDR3 is given as TCRdb lists it. The rearrangement joins TRBV19 to TRBJ2-2; the table assigns TRBD1, which was not confirmed against the DNA. CDR1 and CDR2 (germline): LNHDA, SQIVND (reference sequence). The length of the CDR3 is 16 amino acids, counting both ends. CDR3 residues: CASSIPGTRVPGSCFF.